This TCR beta chain was found in a study of T cell changes during pregnancy in multiple sclerosis. TCRdb's table, derived via immunoSEQ multiplex PCR, lists solely in-frame clones and lacks some. The data show about 41,000 clones, roughly 90% seen once. Germline V gene lookup returns CDR1 SEHNR and CDR2 FQNEAQ (reference sequence). CDR3 length: 13 amino acids. The V end lost 5 bases, the J end lost 2 bases, and 10 bases lay between the germline ends. Sample: CD8+ T cells from peripheral blood mononuclear cells, taken in the third trimester of pregnancy. The chain recombines TRBV7-9 with TRBJ2-7; a weak D match, TRBD2 (7 bases). This sequence originates from a female donor with multiple sclerosis, enrolled in a pregnancy study. CDR3 sequence: CASSGGAAYEQYF. In DNA form, the CDR3 reads TGTGCCAGCAGCGGGGGGGCAGCCTACGAGCAGTACTTC.